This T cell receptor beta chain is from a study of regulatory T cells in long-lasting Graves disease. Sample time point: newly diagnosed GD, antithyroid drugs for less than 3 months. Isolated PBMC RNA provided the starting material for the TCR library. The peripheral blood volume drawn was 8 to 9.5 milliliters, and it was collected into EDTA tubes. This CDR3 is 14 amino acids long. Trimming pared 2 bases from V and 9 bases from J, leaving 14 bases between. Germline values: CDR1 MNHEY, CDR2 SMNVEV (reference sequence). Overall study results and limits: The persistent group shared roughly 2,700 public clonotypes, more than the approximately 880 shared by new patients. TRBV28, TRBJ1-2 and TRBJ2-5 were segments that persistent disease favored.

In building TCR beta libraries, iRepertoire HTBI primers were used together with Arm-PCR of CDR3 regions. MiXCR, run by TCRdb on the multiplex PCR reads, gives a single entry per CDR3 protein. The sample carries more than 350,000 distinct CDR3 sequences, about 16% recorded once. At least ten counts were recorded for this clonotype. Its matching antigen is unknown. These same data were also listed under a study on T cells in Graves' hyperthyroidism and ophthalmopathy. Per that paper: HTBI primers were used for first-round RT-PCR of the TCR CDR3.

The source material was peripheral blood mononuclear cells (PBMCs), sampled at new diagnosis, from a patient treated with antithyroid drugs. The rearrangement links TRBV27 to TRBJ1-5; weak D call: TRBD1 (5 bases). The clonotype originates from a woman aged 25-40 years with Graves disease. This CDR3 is CASSLIGARPPQHF. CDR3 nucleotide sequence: TGTGCCAGCAGTTTAATAGGGGCCCGTCCGCCCCAGCATTTT.